A selection of T cell receptor beta chains follows, all from one sample in a study of blood T cell repertoires in COVID-19. Only in-frame clones appear in the TCRdb table, and some are missing; sequencing was by immunoSEQ multiplex PCR. The top ten hold 15% to 20% of the sample, which has 150,000 or so clones, about 92% seen once. The source material was peripheral blood. The receptor set was obtained from a man in his 60s with active or convalescent COVID-19. CDR3s include the opening cysteine and the closing phenylalanine or tryptophan. The D gene is left open where the match is weak. A clone size is listed for some rows: how often the clone was seen (once, few, many), or a class if it is expanded.

len,j_gene,v_gene,abundance,d_gene,CDR3nt,CDR3aa
16,TRBJ2-7,TRBV4-2,NA,NA,TGTGCCAGCAGCCAAGATGGCGCGGGAAGGGACTACGAGCAGTACTTC,CASSQDGAGRDYEQYF
16,TRBJ1-5,TRBV7-9,NA,NA,TGTGCCAGCAGCTCGGCCCTCAGGGGTAGCAATCAGCCCCAGCATTTT,CASSSALRGSNQPQHF
15,TRBJ2-1,TRBV5-1,NA,TRBD1,TGCGCCAGCAGCGAGACAGGGGTCCCCTACAATGAGCAGTTCTTC,CASSETGVPYNEQFF
16,TRBJ1-3,TRBV12-5,NA,NA,TGTGCTAGTGGTTTGTCCCAAAACGTCATAGGGGACACCATATATTTT,CASGLSQNVIGDTIYF
15,TRBJ2-5,TRBV4-1,NA,TRBD1,TGCGCCAGCAGCCGGGGACAGTTAATCCAAGAGACCCAGTACTTC,CASSRGQLIQETQYF
17,TRBJ1-1,TRBV18,once,TRBD1,TGTGCCAGCTCACCGCTGCAGGGGGCCATGCTGGGCACTGAAGCTTTCTTT,CASSPLQGAMLGTEAFF
12,TRBJ2-1,TRBV25-1,few,NA,TGTGCCAGCAGTATAATCTACAATGAGCAGTTCTTC,CASSIIYNEQFF
14,TRBJ1-2,TRBV2,NA,NA,TGTGCCAGCAGTGGGACAGTCCTTAACTATGGCTACACCTTC,CASSGTVLNYGYTF
17,TRBJ2-2,TRBV19,once,NA,TGTGCCAGTAGTATAGGAGGCGGATCCCTTAACACCGGGGAGCTGTTTTTT,CASSIGGGSLNTGELFF
14,TRBJ2-7,TRBV19,NA,NA,TGTGCCAGTAGTCTAGGGCACGTAAACTACGAGCAGTACTTC,CASSLGHVNYEQYF
13,TRBJ2-2,TRBV12-2,NA,NA,TGTGCAAGTCGCCCCCCAAACACCGGGGAGCTGTTTTTT,CASRPPNTGELFF
14,TRBJ2-1,TRBV3-1/TRBV3-2,NA,NA,TGTGCCAGCAGCCAATGGCGGAGGTACAATGAGCAGTTCTTC,CASSQWRRYNEQFF
15,TRBJ1-1,TRBV21-1,NA,NA,TGTGCCAGCAGCAAAGGTCCGGACAGCCACACTAAGGCTTTCTTT,CASSKGPDSHTKAFF
17,TRBJ1-1,TRBV4-1,NA,NA,TGCGCCAGCAGCCAAGGACTCGACAGCAGATTGAACACTGAAGCTTTCTTT,CASSQGLDSRLNTEAFF
17,TRBJ2-7,TRBV5-4,NA,NA,TGTGCCAGCAGCTTGGCCATGATGCCCCAGAATACCTACGAGCAGTACTTC,CASSLAMMPQNTYEQYF
13,TRBJ1-1,TRBV18,NA,TRBD1,TGTGCCAGCTCAGCAACAGGGGGTTTTGAAGCTTTCTTT,CASSATGGFEAFF
15,TRBJ1-2,TRBV30,few,NA,TGTGCCTGGAGTGTACGACCCTCCGGGATGGGCGGCTACACCTTC,CAWSVRPSGMGGYTF
13,TRBJ1-1,TRBV18,NA,NA,TGTGCCAGCTCACCACCGGCCCACACTGAAGCTTTCTTT,CASSPPAHTEAFF
15,TRBJ2-1,TRBV5-1,NA,NA,TGCGCCAGCAGCGGTAGTGGTGCAAACTACAATGAGCAGTTCTTC,CASSGSGANYNEQFF
15,TRBJ1-6,TRBV7-6,NA,NA,TGTGCCAGCAGCTCCCGAGGACACGAAAATTCACCCCTCCACTTT,CASSSRGHENSPLHF
17,TRBJ2-3,TRBV12-5,NA,TRBD2,TGTGCTAGTGGTTTGCAACTAGCGGGGGATACCCCAGATACGCAGTATTTT,CASGLQLAGDTPDTQYF
16,TRBJ1-6,TRBV4-1,NA,NA,TGCGCCAGCAGCCAAGCGATAAGGGGGATTAATTCACCCCTCCACTTT,CASSQAIRGINSPLHF
15,TRBJ2-5,TRBV5-1,once,TRBD2,TGCGCCAGCAGCCTCCTGACTAGCGGACAAGAGACCCAGTACTTC,CASSLLTSGQETQYF
13,TRBJ2-5,TRBV5-1,NA,NA,TGCGCCAGCAGCTTGGAGCTCACAGGGACCCAGTACTTC,CASSLELTGTQYF
15,TRBJ2-1,TRBV9,NA,TRBD2,TGTGCCAGCAGCGTAGAAGGGGCGCGGGGGGATGAGCAGTTCTTC,CASSVEGARGDEQFF
13,TRBJ1-4,TRBV27,NA,NA,TGTGCCAGCAGGCCAGCAACTAGGGAAAAACTGTTTTTT,CASRPATREKLFF
15,TRBJ2-3,TRBV10-3,NA,TRBD1,TGTGCCATCAGTGAGCCGGGACAGGGCACAGATACGCAGTATTTT,CAISEPGQGTDTQYF
16,TRBJ1-5,TRBV19,NA,TRBD1,TGTGCCAGTAGTATGGGGACAGGGGGCTCCAATCAGCCCCAGCATTTT,CASSMGTGGSNQPQHF
13,TRBJ1-6,TRBV14,NA,NA,TGTGCCAGCAGCTCACGGACAGATTCACCCCTCCACTTT,CASSSRTDSPLHF
13,TRBJ2-2,TRBV6-5,NA,NA,TGTGCCACTAACCAACGGGGGACCGGGGAGCTGTTTTTT,CATNQRGTGELFF
16,TRBJ2-6,TRBV5-1,NA,NA,TGCGCCAGCAGCCCGATCCCGGGAGCTGGGGCCAACGTCCTGACTTTC,CASSPIPGAGANVLTF
14,TRBJ1-4,TRBV19,NA,TRBD1,TGTGCCAGTAGTATAAAGGGGGCGCTTGAAAAACTGTTTTTT,CASSIKGALEKLFF
15,TRBJ2-7,TRBV19,NA,TRBD1,TGTGCCAGTAGTACTATTTGGGACAGGGCCCACGAGCAGTACTTC,CASSTIWDRAHEQYF
13,TRBJ1-2,TRBV6-5,NA,TRBD1,TGTGCCAGCAACCCCGGGACAGACTATGGCTACACCTTC,CASNPGTDYGYTF
15,TRBJ2-5,TRBV5-1,NA,TRBD1,TGCGCCAGCAGCCCCGCGGTGACAGGGGGAAAGACCCAGTACTTC,CASSPAVTGGKTQYF
15,TRBJ1-3,TRBV6-5,NA,TRBD1,TGTGCCAGCAGTCCCGGGACAGGGTCGAGAAACACCATATATTTT,CASSPGTGSRNTIYF
14,TRBJ1-3,TRBV19,NA,NA,TGTGCCAGTAGGCCAGGTCCCTCTGGAAACACCATATATTTT,CASRPGPSGNTIYF
16,TRBJ1-5,TRBV5-6,NA,TRBD1,TGTGCCAGCAGCCCGACAGGGGGTTGGAGCAATCAGCCCCAGCATTTT,CASSPTGGWSNQPQHF
13,TRBJ2-2,TRBV11-1,NA,NA,TGTGCCAGCTTTGGACAGCCGGGGGGGGAGCTGTTTTTT,CASFGQPGGELFF
15,TRBJ1-2,TRBV14,NA,NA,TGTGCCAGCAGCCAAGGGACAGTTTTCAGCTATGGCTACACCTTC,CASSQGTVFSYGYTF
11,TRBJ1-1,TRBV29-1,once,NA,TGCAGCGGGAGGCGGTTCACTGAAGCTTTCTTT,CSGRRFTEAFF
15,TRBJ1-1,TRBV7-9,few,NA,TGTGCCAGCAGCTTAGCCCAGTACATGAACACTGAAGCTTTCTTT,CASSLAQYMNTEAFF
13,TRBJ1-2,TRBV30,NA,NA,TGTGCCTGGAGCGATTCCGCGGGTTACGGCTACACCTTC,CAWSDSAGYGYTF
15,TRBJ1-3,TRBV10-2,NA,NA,TGCGCCAGCAGTGAGTCGACAGGCGCTGGAAACACCATATATTTT,CASSESTGAGNTIYF
16,TRBJ2-2,TRBV10-3,NA,TRBD1,TGTGCCATCAGTGTACTCGGGACAGGGGGGTCCGGGGAGCTGTTTTTT,CAISVLGTGGSGELFF
16,TRBJ2-5,TRBV6-1,NA,NA,TGTGCCAGCAGTGCCTGGGGGGGGGCCGCCGGGGAGACCCAGTACTTC,CASSAWGGAAGETQYF
16,TRBJ2-7,TRBV21-1,NA,NA,TGTGCCAGCAGCAAAGGAAAAGCTCAAGGGGCCTACGAGCAGTACTTC,CASSKGKAQGAYEQYF
13,TRBJ2-1,TRBV6-6,NA,TRBD2,TGTGCCAGCAGGAGAGGACTAGCCTATGAGCAGTTCTTC,CASRRGLAYEQFF
16,TRBJ2-7,TRBV11-2,NA,TRBD1,TGTGCCAGCAGCCCCTTCAGGGGGTTCACCTCCTACGAGCAGTACTTC,CASSPFRGFTSYEQYF
13,TRBJ2-5,TRBV5-6,NA,TRBD1,TGTGCCAGCAGCCCGGGGACAGAAGAGACCCAGTACTTC,CASSPGTEETQYF
17,TRBJ2-3,TRBV11-2,NA,TRBD2,TGTGCCAGCAGCATTTCCGGGACTAGCGGACGCACAGATACGCAGTATTTT,CASSISGTSGRTDTQYF